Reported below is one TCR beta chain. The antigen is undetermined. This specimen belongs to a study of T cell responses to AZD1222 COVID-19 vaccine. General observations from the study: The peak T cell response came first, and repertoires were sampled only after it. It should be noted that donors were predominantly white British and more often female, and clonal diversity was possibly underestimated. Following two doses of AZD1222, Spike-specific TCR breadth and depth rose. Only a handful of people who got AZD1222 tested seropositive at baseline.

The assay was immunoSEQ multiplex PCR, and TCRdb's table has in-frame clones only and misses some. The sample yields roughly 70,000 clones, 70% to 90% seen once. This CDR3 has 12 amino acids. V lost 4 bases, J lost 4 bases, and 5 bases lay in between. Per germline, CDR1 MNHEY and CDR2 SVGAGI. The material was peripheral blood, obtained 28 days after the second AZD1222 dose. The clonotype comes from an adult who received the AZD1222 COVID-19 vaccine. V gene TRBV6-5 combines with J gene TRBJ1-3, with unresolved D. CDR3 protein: CASSSQGNTIYF. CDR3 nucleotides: TGTGCCAGCAGTTCCCAAGGAAACACCATATATTTT.